The rows below give T cell receptor beta chains drawn from one sample of a study of metastatic and nonmetastatic thyroid tumors. From the PCR reads, TCRdb re-called clones with MiXCR. The sample includes tens of thousands of clones, approximately 15% of them seen just once. The material sequenced was blood. The source of these receptors is a female donor with papillary thyroid cancer or a benign thyroid nodule (not recorded which). Some clones in this sample may be carry-over from other donors' samples. CDR3s include the opening cysteine and the closing phenylalanine or tryptophan. Each record gives: J gene, CDR3 length, clone size, D gene, V gene, CDR3 DNA, CDR3 protein. A D gene is named only where the DNA matches it firmly. Rows may omit the clone size; those that give it use once, few, many or a size class.

J gene: TRBJ1-1; CDR3 length: 15; clone size: -; D gene: -; V gene: TRBV18; CDR3 DNA: TGCGCCAGCTCACCGGGAAGGAGCTTGAACACTGAAGATTTCTTT; CDR3 protein: CASSPGRSLNTEDFF
J gene: TRBJ1-6; CDR3 length: 16; clone size: many; D gene: TRBD1; V gene: TRBV7-9; CDR3 DNA: TGTGCCAGCAGCCCGACAGGGGGTTCCTATAATTCACCCCTCCACTTT; CDR3 protein: CASSPTGGSYNSPLHF
J gene: TRBJ2-5; CDR3 length: 11; clone size: many; D gene: -; V gene: TRBV5-1; CDR3 DNA: TGCGCCAGCAGTTTTCAAGAGACCCAGTACTTC; CDR3 protein: CASSFQETQYF
J gene: TRBJ1-6; CDR3 length: 14; clone size: many; D gene: -; V gene: TRBV20-1; CDR3 DNA: TGCAGTGCTAGAGACGGACCGACAAATTCACCCCTCCACTTT; CDR3 protein: CSARDGPTNSPLHF
J gene: TRBJ1-2; CDR3 length: 14; clone size: -; D gene: TRBD1; V gene: TRBV20-1; CDR3 DNA: TGCAGTGCTAGCCTCGGGACAGGGGTCCAAGTCTACACCTTC; CDR3 protein: CSASLGTGVQVYTF
J gene: TRBJ2-7; CDR3 length: 13; clone size: few; D gene: TRBD1; V gene: TRBV6-1; CDR3 DNA: TGTGCCAGCGACAGGACAGGGCTCTACGAGCAGTACTTC; CDR3 protein: CASDRTGLYEQYF
J gene: TRBJ2-3; CDR3 length: 16; clone size: many; D gene: TRBD2; V gene: TRBV7-6; CDR3 DNA: TGTGCCAGCAGCCTTCGGGCTAGCGGGGGGACAGATACGCAGTATTTT; CDR3 protein: CASSLRASGGTDTQYF
J gene: TRBJ2-5; CDR3 length: 14; clone size: many; D gene: TRBD2; V gene: TRBV3-1; CDR3 DNA: TGTGCCAGCAGCCAAATAGCGGGAAAAGAGACCCAGTACTTC; CDR3 protein: CASSQIAGKETQYF
J gene: TRBJ1-2; CDR3 length: 13; clone size: few; D gene: -; V gene: TRBV6-9; CDR3 DNA: TGTGCCAGCAGTTTTTACACCGACCATAGCTACACCTTC; CDR3 protein: CASSFYTDHSYTF
J gene: TRBJ2-2; CDR3 length: 15; clone size: many; D gene: TRBD1; V gene: TRBV14; CDR3 DNA: TGTGCCAGCAGCCTAGGACAGGGGAACACCGGGGAGCTGTTTTTT; CDR3 protein: CASSLGQGNTGELFF
J gene: TRBJ2-5; CDR3 length: 16; clone size: -; D gene: TRBD2; V gene: TRBV20-1; CDR3 DNA: TGCAGTGCTTACGGACTAGCGGGGGATGTGGGGGAGACCCAGTACTTC; CDR3 protein: CSAYGLAGDVGETQYF
J gene: TRBJ2-1; CDR3 length: 17; clone size: many; D gene: -; V gene: TRBV12-3/TRBV12-4; CDR3 DNA: TGTGCCAGCAGTACCTCCTTAACGGGGGTCTCCTACAATGAGCAGTTCTTC; CDR3 protein: CASSTSLTGVSYNEQFF
J gene: TRBJ2-7; CDR3 length: 15; clone size: many; D gene: -; V gene: TRBV14; CDR3 DNA: TGTGCCAGCAGCCAAGTTAACCAGGGGATGAACGAGCAGTACTTC; CDR3 protein: CASSQVNQGMNEQYF
J gene: TRBJ1-6; CDR3 length: 15; clone size: many; D gene: TRBD1; V gene: TRBV5-6; CDR3 DNA: TGTGCCAGCAGCTTACAGGGGGCGCATTATTCACCCCTCCACTTT; CDR3 protein: CASSLQGAHYSPLHF
J gene: TRBJ1-3; CDR3 length: 12; clone size: many; D gene: -; V gene: TRBV27; CDR3 DNA: TGTGCCAGCAGGAACTCTGGAAACACCATATATTTT; CDR3 protein: CASRNSGNTIYF
J gene: TRBJ1-5; CDR3 length: 14; clone size: -; D gene: -; V gene: TRBV20-1; CDR3 DNA: TGCAGTGCTAGAGAAGGGGCCGGTAATCAGCCCCAGCATTTT; CDR3 protein: CSAREGAGNQPQHF
J gene: TRBJ1-6; CDR3 length: 15; clone size: -; D gene: -; V gene: TRBV6-5; CDR3 DNA: TGTGCCAGCAGTTACTCTGGGGGGCGGGAATCACCCCTCCACTTT; CDR3 protein: CASSYSGGRESPLHF
J gene: TRBJ1-1; CDR3 length: 15; clone size: -; D gene: -; V gene: TRBV5-1; CDR3 DNA: TGCGCCAGCAGCCTCTACCCGGACGGGAACACTGAAGCTTTCTTT; CDR3 protein: CASSLYPDGNTEAFF
J gene: TRBJ2-7; CDR3 length: 14; clone size: few; D gene: -; V gene: TRBV2; CDR3 DNA: TGTGCCAGCGGCCTTTCGGAGGGGGCCTACGAGCAGTACTTC; CDR3 protein: CASGLSEGAYEQYF
J gene: TRBJ2-1; CDR3 length: 16; clone size: many; D gene: TRBD2; V gene: TRBV12-3/TRBV12-4; CDR3 DNA: TGTGCCAGCAGACGAACCGGGACTAGCGGGATCAATGAGCAGTTCTTC; CDR3 protein: CASRRTGTSGINEQFF
J gene: TRBJ1-4; CDR3 length: 15; clone size: many; D gene: TRBD1; V gene: TRBV5-1; CDR3 DNA: TGCGCCAGCAGCCCGACAGGGGGGGATAATGAAAAACTGTTTTTT; CDR3 protein: CASSPTGGDNEKLFF
J gene: TRBJ1-2; CDR3 length: 15; clone size: many; D gene: -; V gene: TRBV3-1; CDR3 DNA: TGTGCCAGCAGCCTACCAGGGGAAGGGTTACGCGGCTACACCTTC; CDR3 protein: CASSLPGEGLRGYTF
J gene: TRBJ1-2; CDR3 length: 15; clone size: many; D gene: -; V gene: TRBV5-4; CDR3 DNA: TGTGCCAGCAGCTTGGCAGGGACGGCTCTTCATGGCTACACCTTC; CDR3 protein: CASSLAGTALHGYTF
J gene: TRBJ2-4; CDR3 length: 12; clone size: many; D gene: -; V gene: TRBV30; CDR3 DNA: TGTGCCTGGAGGAAAGACAACCGGATTCAGTACTTC; CDR3 protein: CAWRKDNRIQYF
J gene: TRBJ1-6; CDR3 length: 11; clone size: many; D gene: -; V gene: TRBV7-9; CDR3 DNA: TGTGCCAGCAGCTTAAATCGGATTCTCCACTTT; CDR3 protein: CASSLNRILHF
J gene: TRBJ2-3; CDR3 length: 14; clone size: -; D gene: -; V gene: TRBV12-3/TRBV12-4; CDR3 DNA: TGTGCCAGCAGTCTACGGTTATACACAGATACGCAGTATTTT; CDR3 protein: CASSLRLYTDTQYF
J gene: TRBJ1-5; CDR3 length: 15; clone size: many; D gene: TRBD1; V gene: TRBV28; CDR3 DNA: TGTGCCAGCAGGGGACAGCCCAATGGCAATCAGCCCCAGCATTTT; CDR3 protein: CASRGQPNGNQPQHF
J gene: TRBJ1-2; CDR3 length: 13; clone size: many; D gene: -; V gene: TRBV19; CDR3 DNA: TGTGCCAGTAGTATAGGGGGAGAAGAGGGCTACACCTTC; CDR3 protein: CASSIGGEEGYTF
J gene: TRBJ2-1; CDR3 length: 16; clone size: many; D gene: TRBD1; V gene: TRBV4-2; CDR3 DNA: TGTGCCAGCAGCCAAGAAGGACAGGGACTCTACAATGAGCAGTTCTTC; CDR3 protein: CASSQEGQGLYNEQFF